This TCR beta chain was recorded in a study of blood T cell repertoires in COVID-19. Data came from immunoSEQ multiplex PCR; TCRdb stores just in-frame clones and leaves some out. In the table there are about 210,000 clones, 83% of which are singletons. CDR1 and CDR2 (germline): SGHNT, YYREEE (reference sequence). Trimming removed 5 bases from V and 2 bases from J; junction bases left unmatched: 5. The CDR3 consists of 14 residues. This chain connects TRBV5-4 to TRBJ1-2; TRBD1 aligns across 8 bases. The clonotype was recovered from a woman aged 40 to 49 with active or convalescent COVID-19. Sequenced: peripheral blood. The CDR3 region is CASRSTGVNYGYTF. CDR3 coding DNA: TGTGCCAGCAGATCGACAGGGGTCAACTATGGCTACACCTTC.